This T cell receptor (beta chain) is drawn from a study of T cell responses to AZD1222 COVID-19 vaccine. General study results and limits: CD4 TCRs associated with vaccination spanned spike, dominating at 160-218 and 743-854. Clonal diversity was possibly underestimated, and white British individuals and females predominated among donors.

Libraries were prepared by immunoSEQ multiplex PCR; TCRdb keeps only in-frame clonotypes and omits some of them. The table has approximately 89,000 clones, around 92% seen once. There are 13 residues in the CDR3. The germline V and J ends were trimmed by 4 bases and 8 bases, with 14 bases remaining between them. Germline loops: CDR1 SGHAT, CDR2 FQDESV (reference sequence). This clone was detected only once. Its antigen is not identified. The source of this sequence is an adult in good health. The J gene is TRBJ1-1, the V gene TRBV11-1; D not resolved. The source material was peripheral blood, sampled on day 0 of AZD1222 vaccination. The CDR3 spells CASSSNIHGEAFF. The CDR3, as DNA: TGTGCCAGCAGCTCGAACATCCACGGGGAAGCTTTCTTT.